Presented here are 22 T cell receptor beta chains from one specimen sequenced in a study of T-cell reconstitution after alpha-beta-depleted transplantation in children. Using unique molecular identifiers, the investigators prepared the TCRbeta library. Each CDR3 protein is one row after TCRdb ran MiXCR on the PCR reads. The sample includes approximately 590,000 distinct CDR3 sequences, about 10% of them seen just once. Material: PBMCs from the stem cell graft donor, obtained from the stem cell graft. These TCRs come from a human donor who donated a stem cell graft to a child with acute myeloid leukemia.

This clonotype was detected a few times. The rearrangement joins TRBV11-2 to TRBJ2-3; D is possibly TRBD1 or TRBD2 (6 bases each). Germline V gene sequence: CDR1 SGHAT, CDR2 FQNNGV. CDR3 length: 17 amino acids. V shed 5 bases and J shed 5 bases, with 23 bases lying between them. The CDR3 DNA sequence: TGTGCCAGCAGCCCTGGGGGGTCCGGGAGAGGGGGAGATACGCAGTATTTT. Translation: CASSPGGSGRGGDTQYF.

This chain links TRBV5-1 with TRBJ2-7, with 11 bases matching TRBD2. The germline gives CDR1 SGHRS, CDR2 YFSETQ. CDR3 length: 16 residues. With V trimmed by 4 bases and J by 0 bases, 6 bases remained unmatched. CDR3 bases: TGCGCCAGCAGCCTGGGACTAGCGGATAGCTCCTACGAGCAGTACTTC. Protein: CASSLGLADSSYEQYF.

There are many counts of this clonotype. The chain carries TRBV7-9 and TRBJ2-5, with unresolved D. Trimming took off 4 bases at V and 2 bases at J, with 5 bases between the two ends. Germline-derived CDR1 and CDR2 are SEHNR and FQNEAQ (reference sequence). CDR3 length: 12 amino acids. Written as DNA, the CDR3 is TGTGCCAGCAGCTGGGGTCAAGAGACCCAGTACTTC. Its protein is CASSWGQETQYF.

This chain uses TRBV28 with TRBJ1-2, with D maybe TRBD1 (5 bases). This CDR3 is 17 amino acids long. The germline V and J ends were trimmed by 1 base and 4 bases, with 19 bases remaining between them. Germline assignment: CDR1 MDHEN and CDR2 SYDVKM. DNA for the CDR3: TGTGCCAGCAGTTTATCCGGCGGGGCCTGGGGGGGCTATGGCTACACCTTC. It encodes CASSLSGGAWGGYGYTF.

This clonotype was seen more than once but under ten times. The gene calls are TRBV29-1 and TRBJ1-1, with 7 bases aligning to TRBD1. The CDR3 has 13 residues. Germline loops: CDR1 SQVTM, CDR2 ANQGSEA. J gave up 4 bases and V 7 bases, and 9 bases lay outside the gene matches. The CDR3 spells CSARQGGGTEAFF. The DNA for the CDR3 is TGCAGCGCCCGACAGGGAGGGGGCACTGAAGCTTTCTTT.

The chain recombines TRBV6-2 or TRBV6-3 with TRBJ2-1; 13 nucleotides line up with TRBD2. This CDR3 is built from 19 residues. Germline V gene lookup returns CDR1 MNHEY and CDR2 SVGEGT. V dropped 1 base and J dropped 6; count of bases not matched to a gene: 12. CDR3 nucleotides: TGTGCCAGCAGTTACTTCGGCCGTGGACTAGCGGGAGAGGTCAATGAGCAGTTCTTC. This sequence encodes CASSYFGRGLAGEVNEQFF.

CDR3 in amino acids: CASSYAGGPREAFF. The CDR3, as DNA: TGTGCCAGCAGTTATGCAGGGGGGCCACGTGAAGCTTTCTTT. V and J are TRBV6-2 or TRBV6-3 and TRBJ1-1; 7 nucleotides match TRBD1. CDR3 length equals 14 residues. With 3 bases clipped from V and 7 bases from J, the junction kept 8 bases outside the gene matches. Germline V gene sequence: CDR1 MNHEY, CDR2 SVGEGT.

The chain's CDR3 is CASSNLGTGVAQPQHF. CDR3 bases: TGTGCCAGTAGTAATCTAGGGACAGGGGTTGCTCAGCCCCAGCATTTT. The gene calls are TRBV19 and TRBJ1-5; 10 bases are a match to TRBD1. Germline V gene sequence: CDR1 LNHDA, CDR2 SQIVND (reference sequence). The V gene end was trimmed by 4 bases and the J gene end by 6 bases; junction bases not matched to a gene: 9. The CDR3 loop spans 16 amino acids.

This clonotype came up a few times. The rearrangement uses TRBV11-2 and TRBJ2-3; no clear D gene. Germline assignment: CDR1 SGHAT and CDR2 FQNNGV. This CDR3 is 14 amino acids long. The V end lost 5 bases, the J end lost 6 bases, and 15 bases lay between the germline ends. CDR3 sequence: CASSQIWGRDTQYF. The DNA of the CDR3 is TGTGCCAGCAGCCAGATTTGGGGTAGGGATACGCAGTATTTT. The full variable domain, rest sourced from reference TRBV11-2 and TRBJ2-3, is EAGVAQSPRYKIIEKRQSVAFWCNPISGHATLYWYQQILGQGPKLLIQFQNNGVVDDSQLPKDRFSAERLKGVDSTLKIQPAKLEDSAVYLCASSQIWGRDTQYFGPGTRLTVL.

In its sample, this clonotype was seen many times. This chain joins TRBV20-1 and TRBJ2-3; TRBD2 aligns across 9 bases. The germline V gene has CDR1 DFQATT and CDR2 SNEGSKA (reference sequence). This CDR3 region has 15 residues. V gave up 5 bases and J gave up 0 bases; unmatched junction bases: 6. The CDR3 region is CSASIAGDSTDTQYF. DNA of the CDR3: TGCAGTGCTTCCATAGCGGGAGACAGCACAGATACGCAGTATTTT.

This clonotype has only a few counts. The genes are TRBV21-1 and TRBJ2-7; TRBD2 is the table's D call and was not checked against the DNA. TRBV21-1 is recorded as a pseudogene. This CDR3 region has 17 residues. CDR3 region: CASCTSGREGQGHEQYF. The DNA for the CDR3 is TGTGCCAGCTGCACTTCAGGGCGGGAGGGCCAGGGACACGAGCAGTACTTC.

This clonotype was observed a few times. Here the CDR3 DNA reads TGTGCCAGCAGTTACAATGGGCTAGCGGGGAATGAGCAGTTCTTC. Protein sequence: CASSYNGLAGNEQFF. The V call is TRBV6-5, the J call TRBJ2-1, with 9 bases lining up with TRBD2. CDR1 is MNHEY and CDR2 is SVGAGI in the germline V gene. J was trimmed by 7 bases and V by 2 bases; bases with no gene match: 6. The CDR3 contains 15 residues.

This clonotype was counted only a few times. The chain employs TRBV5-1 and TRBJ1-2, with D possibly TRBD1 on 5 matching bases. Deletions cut 2 bases from V and 6 bases from J, with 20 bases between. The CDR3 sequence is 16 residues long. The germline V gene has CDR1 SGHRS and CDR2 YFSETQ. The CDR3 protein is CASSFGHQRQGDGYTF. The CDR3 DNA reads TGCGCCAGCAGCTTTGGCCACCAGAGGCAGGGTGATGGCTACACCTTC.

The chain employs TRBV4-1 and TRBJ2-1; tentatively, D is TRBD1 (6 bases). The CDR3 runs to 14 residues. Trimming left V 3 bases short and J 4 bases short, with 10 bases between. The germline CDR1 and CDR2 sequences are MGHRA and YSYEKL. The CDR3 DNA is TGCGCCAGCAGCCATTTCGACAGGTACAATGAGCAGTTCTTC. It is translated as CASSHFDRYNEQFF.

This clonotype was counted between two and nine times. J is TRBJ2-5 and V is TRBV5-1; tentative D call: TRBD2 (5 bases). The germline V gene encodes CDR1 SGHRS and CDR2 YFSETQ. This CDR3 is 15 amino acids long. The ends were cut back, 1 base at V and 4 bases at J, with 14 bases in the middle. This chain's CDR3 is CASSLYGTRAETQYF. The CDR3 DNA reads TGCGCCAGCAGCTTGTACGGCACGAGGGCAGAGACCCAGTACTTC.

This sequence joins TRBV4-2 and TRBJ2-2; the D gene is possibly TRBD2 (5 bases). The CDR3 is made up of 14 amino acids. Germline-derived CDR1 and CDR2 are LGHNA and YNFKEQ. Trimming pared 10 bases from V and 0 bases from J, leaving 12 bases between. For the CDR3, the DNA is TGTGCCACCGGACTGTCCACGAACACCGGGGAGCTGTTTTTT. Amino acids: CATGLSTNTGELFF.

This chain links TRBV5-1 with TRBJ2-7, with D perhaps TRBD2 (6 bases). CDR1 is SGHRS and CDR2 is YFSETQ in the germline V gene. V was pared by 4 bases and J by 0 bases, with 14 bases between. The CDR3 sequence is 15 residues long. The CDR3 here is CASSPLAQSSYEQYF. The CDR3 DNA is TGCGCCAGCAGCCCCCTAGCGCAGAGCTCCTACGAGCAGTACTTC. The whole variable domain, filled in from reference TRBV5-1 and TRBJ2-7, reads KAGVTQTPRYLIKTRGQQVTLSCSPISGHRSVSWYQQTPGQGLQFLFEYFSETQRNKGNFPGRFSGRQFSNSRSEMNVSTLELGDSALYLCASSPLAQSSYEQYFGPGTRLTVT.

This chain links TRBV28 with TRBJ2-3; D call uncertain. Germline lookup yields CDR1 MDHEN and CDR2 SYDVKM. The V and J ends lost 4 bases and 7 bases respectively, with 6 bases between them. This CDR3 has 11 amino acids. Here the CDR3 DNA reads TGTGCCAGCAGTTCGTCACATACGCAGTATTTT. Amino acids: CASSSSHTQYF. The full variable domain, in which reference TRBV28 and TRBJ2-3 provide the parts outside the CDR3, is DVKVTQSSRYLVKRTGEKVFLECVQDMDHENMFWYRQDPGLGLRLIYFSYDVKMKEKGDIPEGYSVSREKKERFSLILESASTNQTSMYLCASSSSHTQYFGPGTRLTVL.

The chain carries TRBV20-1 and TRBJ1-5, with D possibly TRBD1 on 5 matching bases. CDR3 length equals 15 residues. Trimming pared 3 bases from V and 7 bases from J, leaving 19 bases between. Germline assignment: CDR1 DFQATT and CDR2 SNEGSKA (reference sequence). In nucleotides, the CDR3 is TGCAGTGCTAGTTCTGGGACTATCCTGAGGCAGCCCCAGCATTTT. This translates into CSASSGTILRQPQHF.

For this clonotype: The junction departs from germline at one end; a sequencing error may be responsible. The CDR3 nucleotides are TGCAGCGTAGAAGAAAACAGCGAACAAGAGACCCAGTACTTC. It yields the protein CSVEENSEQETQYF. V usage is TRBV29-1 and J usage is TRBJ2-5; no definite D call. The CDR3 has 14 residues. Germline V gene data show CDR1 as SQVTM and CDR2 as ANQGSEA.

In this sample, this clonotype turned up many times. V gene TRBV24-1 combines with J gene TRBJ2-1; 9 bases align to TRBD2. Germline V gene sequence: CDR1 KGHDR, CDR2 SFDVKD. V lost 4 bases and J lost 0; bases outside the gene matches: 3. The CDR3 has 16 residues. The CDR3 spells CATSETSGPSYNEQFF. In DNA, the CDR3 is TGTGCCACCAGTGAAACTAGCGGGCCCTCCTACAATGAGCAGTTCTTC.

Turning to this clonotype: The junction differs from germline at one of its ends, possibly a read error. V and J are TRBV7-7 and TRBJ2-3; 7 bases are shared with TRBD2. From germline, CDR1 is SSHAT and CDR2 FNYEAQ (reference sequence). The CDR3 totals 15 residues. The CDR3 DNA sequence: TGTGCTAGCAGCTTAGACGGGGGGAAGACAGATACGCAGTATTTT. This sequence encodes CASSLDGGKTDTQYF.